This T cell receptor (beta chain) was captured in a study of shared clonotypes between healthy human individuals. CDR3 length: 14 residues. V lost 5 bases to trimming and J lost 4 bases; unmatched junction nucleotides: 5. Germline V gene sequence: CDR1 SGHAT, CDR2 FQNNGV. Assay used: immunoSEQ multiplex PCR; TCRdb lists only in-frame clones, some missing. Among some 1,900,000 clones listed, approximately 95% were seen once. CD45RO-negative, CCR7-positively selected cells formed the naive CD8 fraction, excluding terminally differentiated effector memory CD45RA+ cells. The origin of this receptor is a young man in good health. The specimen sequenced was naive CD8+ T cells sorted from blood. The chain carries TRBV11-2 and TRBJ1-2, with 9 nucleotides matching TRBD1. CDR3 sequence: CASSPTGGFYGYTF. DNA of the CDR3: TGTGCCAGCAGCCCGACAGGGGGTTTCTATGGCTACACCTTC. The whole variable domain, filled in from reference TRBV11-2 and TRBJ1-2, reads EAGVAQSPRYKIIEKRQSVAFWCNPISGHATLYWYQQILGQGPKLLIQFQNNGVVDDSQLPKDRFSAERLKGVDSTLKIQPAKLEDSAVYLCASSPTGGFYGYTFGSGTRLTVV.